Listed below are T cell receptor beta chains from one sample, sequenced in a study of neurological immune-mediated disorders. TCRdb recomputed calls from the 5' RACE reads with MiXCR, one row per CDR3 protein. This sample yields tens of thousands of distinct CDR3 sequences, of which 3% to 4.5% are seen a single time; roughly 1.5% belongs to the top ten. Sequencing input: PBMCs. These receptors came from a man under 40 with multiple sclerosis. Both conserved end residues are part of each CDR3. The D gene is left open where the match is weak. Clone size is given for some rows only: seen once, a few or many times, or a class if the clone is expanded.

>many|TRBV29-1|TRBD2
CSVEGRLAGGRDTQYF
>many|TRBV29-1|NA
CSVEGLNQENYGYTF
>many|TRBV5-6|NA
CASSLRTVDTQYF
>NA|TRBV5-1|TRBD1
CASSRAGQGSNSPLNF
>many|TRBV18|TRBD1
CASSLTITGGTEAFF
>many|TRBV27|NA
CASRGQPAYEQYF
>many|TRBV20-1|TRBD1
CSARGSGTAVRNEQFF
>many|TRBV20-1|NA
CSARGSYGYTF
>many|TRBV20-1|TRBD1
CSAPGTAGNTIYF
>medium-sized|TRBV20-1|NA
CSASNPLGRVTGELFF
>many|TRBV24-1|NA
CAIRIQGTTGELFF
>NA|TRBV12-3/TRBV12-4|TRBD1
CASSLGQGMQPQNF
>many|TRBV14|NA
CASSPRGGQYTGELFF
>many|TRBV30|TRBD2
CAWSLLGAGDYEQYF
>many|TRBV24-1|TRBD2
CATSDLASGRRRNTGELFF
>many|TRBV7-2|TRBD2
CASSSGTSGGNPKGLFF
>many|TRBV29-1|NA
CSVDDPTVRGNTIYF
>many|TRBV28|TRBD2
CASSFVASGTNGEQFF
>many|TRBV28|NA
CASSPSVAEAFF
>many|TRBV6-2/TRBV6-3|TRBD1
CASSYSLRGLTIQEQFF
>many|TRBV12-3/TRBV12-4|TRBD1
CASSSDRVAGANVLTF
>many|TRBV20-1|TRBD2
CSARGAGGPNYEQYF
>many|TRBV5-1|TRBD1
CASSWRRDREHGYTF
>NA|TRBV18|TRBD1
CASSANRGSTGNTIYF
>many|TRBV5-6|NA
CASSWPAGSSYNEQFF
>many|TRBV12-3/TRBV12-4|NA
CASSTPGWMNTEAFF